This entry is about one TCR beta chain. In the same sample, other DNA sequences code for this CDR3. The data originate from a study of shared clonotypes between healthy human individuals. As defined, naive CD8 cells were CD45RO-negative and positively selected for CCR7, with terminally differentiated effector memory CD45RA+ cells excluded. Produced via immunoSEQ multiplex PCR; TCRdb's table is partial and in-frame only. The table records about 2.2 million clones, over 85% of them present only once. The germline CDR1 and CDR2 sequences are SGHTA and FQGNSA. This CDR3 region has 12 residues. Trimming pared 1 base from V and 6 bases from J, leaving 7 bases between.

This clonotype was obtained from a man aged 18 to 30 in good health. Some clones in this sample may be carry-over from other donors' samples. The chain couples TRBV7-2 to TRBJ2-7; D is unresolved. The sequencing sample was made of naive CD8+ T cells from PBMCs. The CDR3 DNA reads TGTGCCAGCAGCTTAGGCGGCCGCGAGCAGTACTTC. Residues: CASSLGGREQYF.